This TCR beta chain was sequenced during a study of shared clonotypes between healthy human individuals. Whole-study findings and limits: A handful of donors showed sharing of around 5.3% of naive CD4 clonotypes. A reduction in generation probabilities was seen for non-shared clonotypes relative to those shared by all four donors.

Replicate PCRs run on sorted subsets employed approximately 0.2 ug DNA, 25,000 to 35,000 T cell genomes. Original handling: ImmunoSEQ yielded junction-only sequences lacking quality scores, so filtering differed. TCRdb's copy holds only in-frame clones and misses some; the assay was immunoSEQ multiplex PCR. The V and J calls and clone size were taken over from that table, and D and trimming were inferred from the DNA. This table holds about a million clones, 65% to 80% found once. The V and J ends lost 6 bases and 0 bases respectively, with 15 bases between them. CDR1 and CDR2 from the germline V gene are SEHNR and FQNEAQ (reference sequence). This CDR3 comprises 16 residues. As concerns this clone: Its cognate antigen is unknown.

The receptor was isolated from a man between 18 and 29 years old in good health. Input material: memory CD4+ T cells sorted from blood. Subset in this sample: CD45RA-negative fraction. This chain links TRBV7-9 with TRBJ1-3; D is uncertain. CDR3 coding DNA: TGTGCCAGCAGAGGAGGAGACACTAACTCTGGAAACACCATATATTTT. Amino acids: CASRGGDTNSGNTIYF.